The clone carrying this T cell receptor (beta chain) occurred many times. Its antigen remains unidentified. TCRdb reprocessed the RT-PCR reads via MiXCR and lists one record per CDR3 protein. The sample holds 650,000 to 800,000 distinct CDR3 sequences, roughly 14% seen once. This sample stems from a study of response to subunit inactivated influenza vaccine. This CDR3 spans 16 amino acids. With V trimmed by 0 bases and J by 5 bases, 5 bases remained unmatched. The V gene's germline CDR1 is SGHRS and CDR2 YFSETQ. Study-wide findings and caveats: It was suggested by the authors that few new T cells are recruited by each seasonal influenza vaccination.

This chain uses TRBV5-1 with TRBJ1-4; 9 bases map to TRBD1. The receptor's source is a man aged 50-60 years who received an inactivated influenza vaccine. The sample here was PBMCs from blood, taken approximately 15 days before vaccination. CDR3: CASSLAPTGGNEKLFF. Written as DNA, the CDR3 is TGCGCCAGCAGCTTGGCACCGACAGGGGGAAATGAAAAACTGTTTTTT.